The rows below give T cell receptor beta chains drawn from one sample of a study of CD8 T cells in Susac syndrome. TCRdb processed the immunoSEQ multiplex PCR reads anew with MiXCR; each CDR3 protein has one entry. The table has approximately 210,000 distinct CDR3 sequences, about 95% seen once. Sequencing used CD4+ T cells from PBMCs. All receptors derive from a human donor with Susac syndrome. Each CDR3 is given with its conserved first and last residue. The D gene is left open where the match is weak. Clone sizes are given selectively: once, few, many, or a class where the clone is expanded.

CDR3 DNA: TGTGCCAGCAGCTCGCCCACCGGGACAGGGACTGAAGCTTTCTTT
CDR3 protein: CASSSPTGTGTEAFF
J gene: TRBJ1-1
V gene: TRBV3-1
D gene: TRBD1
clone size: -

CDR3 DNA: TGTGCCAGCAGTTACGGCGGGGTGGGCAAAAACATTCAGTACTTC
CDR3 protein: CASSYGGVGKNIQYF
J gene: TRBJ2-4
V gene: TRBV6-6
D gene: -
clone size: -

CDR3 DNA: TGCGCCAGCAGCTTGGGGCCTTCCAACACTGAAGCTTTCTTT
CDR3 protein: CASSLGPSNTEAFF
J gene: TRBJ1-1
V gene: TRBV5-1
D gene: -
clone size: -

CDR3 DNA: TGTGCCAGCAGCTACACTCAAAACACCGGGGAGCTGTTTTTT
CDR3 protein: CASSYTQNTGELFF
J gene: TRBJ2-2
V gene: TRBV12-3/TRBV12-4
D gene: -
clone size: -

CDR3 DNA: TGTGCCAGCAGCTTCCGGGACAGGGGCAATCAGCCCCAGCATTTT
CDR3 protein: CASSFRDRGNQPQHF
J gene: TRBJ1-5
V gene: TRBV7-2
D gene: TRBD1
clone size: -

CDR3 DNA: TGCGCCAGCAGCTTGAGGGACTTCACGAATTCACCCCTCCACTTT
CDR3 protein: CASSLRDFTNSPLHF
J gene: TRBJ1-6
V gene: TRBV5-1
D gene: -
clone size: -

CDR3 DNA: TGTGCCACCAGCAGAGATCTACAGGGAGACGAGCAGTACTTC
CDR3 protein: CATSRDLQGDEQYF
J gene: TRBJ2-7
V gene: TRBV15
D gene: -
clone size: -

CDR3 DNA: TGTGCCAGCAGCTCAGGCAATGATGACGGACCTAACTATGGCTACACCTTC
CDR3 protein: CASSSGNDDGPNYGYTF
J gene: TRBJ1-2
V gene: TRBV4-2
D gene: -
clone size: -

CDR3 DNA: TGCAGTGCTTCCGCGACCATCGAAGGCAATCAGCCCCAGCATTTT
CDR3 protein: CSASATIEGNQPQHF
J gene: TRBJ1-5
V gene: TRBV20-1
D gene: -
clone size: -

CDR3 DNA: TGCAGCGTTGTCGAGGGGAAAGGGCAAGAGACCCAGTACTTC
CDR3 protein: CSVVEGKGQETQYF
J gene: TRBJ2-5
V gene: TRBV29-1
D gene: -
clone size: -

CDR3 DNA: TGTGCCAGCAGCTCTACAGCCTCCCAAATCTATGGCTACACCTTC
CDR3 protein: CASSSTASQIYGYTF
J gene: TRBJ1-2
V gene: TRBV7-2
D gene: -
clone size: -

CDR3 DNA: TGTGCCAGCAGCCTAGGGGGGGGCTTGACAGATACGCAGTATTTT
CDR3 protein: CASSLGGGLTDTQYF
J gene: TRBJ2-3
V gene: TRBV5-4
D gene: -
clone size: -

CDR3 DNA: TGTGCCAGCGGCCGCGCGGAGGGGGGCACTGAAGCTTTCTTT
CDR3 protein: CASGRAEGGTEAFF
J gene: TRBJ1-1
V gene: TRBV25-1
D gene: -
clone size: -

CDR3 DNA: TGTGCCAGCAGCCAAGATGCGGAGGAGGTCTATGGCTACACCTTC
CDR3 protein: CASSQDAEEVYGYTF
J gene: TRBJ1-2
V gene: TRBV14
D gene: -
clone size: -

CDR3 DNA: TGTGCCGGGGACCATAAGACAGGGAAGTATGGCTACACCTTC
CDR3 protein: CAGDHKTGKYGYTF
J gene: TRBJ1-2
V gene: TRBV30
D gene: TRBD1
clone size: -

CDR3 DNA: TGCAGCGTTGGGGGGTATAATCAGCCCCAGCATTTT
CDR3 protein: CSVGGYNQPQHF
J gene: TRBJ1-5
V gene: TRBV29-1
D gene: -
clone size: few

CDR3 DNA: TGTGCCAGCTCGACAGGGCGGCAGCCCCAGCATTTT
CDR3 protein: CASSTGRQPQHF
J gene: TRBJ1-5
V gene: TRBV6-6
D gene: TRBD1
clone size: -

CDR3 DNA: TGTGCCAGCAGTGCGTCAGGGTCGGAGCATGGCTACACCTTC
CDR3 protein: CASSASGSEHGYTF
J gene: TRBJ1-2
V gene: TRBV7-9
D gene: -
clone size: -

CDR3 DNA: TGTGCCTGGAGTTTATCCCGGATTAGCGGGGGGTACAATGAGCAGTTCTTC
CDR3 protein: CAWSLSRISGGYNEQFF
J gene: TRBJ2-1
V gene: TRBV30
D gene: TRBD2
clone size: -

CDR3 DNA: TGCAGCGTTGATATAGGGCGGAATCAGCCCCAGCATTTT
CDR3 protein: CSVDIGRNQPQHF
J gene: TRBJ1-5
V gene: TRBV29-1
D gene: -
clone size: -

CDR3 DNA: TGTGCCAGCAGGCAGGGGCGGGAGACCCAGTACTTC
CDR3 protein: CASRQGRETQYF
J gene: TRBJ2-5
V gene: TRBV28
D gene: -
clone size: -

CDR3 DNA: TGTGCCAGCAGCCCGGGACAGGGGAACGAGCAGTACTTC
CDR3 protein: CASSPGQGNEQYF
J gene: TRBJ2-7
V gene: TRBV6-6
D gene: TRBD1
clone size: once

CDR3 DNA: TGTGCCAGCAGCTTAAGGGTTTCAGCCAAAAACATTCAGTACTTC
CDR3 protein: CASSLRVSAKNIQYF
J gene: TRBJ2-4
V gene: TRBV7-3
D gene: -
clone size: -

CDR3 DNA: TGTGCCAGCAGTTTAGACAGGGGGAAAAATTCACCCCTCCACTTT
CDR3 protein: CASSLDRGKNSPLHF
J gene: TRBJ1-6
V gene: TRBV28
D gene: TRBD1
clone size: -

CDR3 DNA: TGTGCCATCAGTGAGTCGGAAAAAAACATTCAGTACTTC
CDR3 protein: CAISESEKNIQYF
J gene: TRBJ2-4
V gene: TRBV10-3
D gene: -
clone size: -

CDR3 DNA: TGTGCCAGCAGTGAATATGGGACAGGGCAAGGCTACACCTTC
CDR3 protein: CASSEYGTGQGYTF
J gene: TRBJ1-2
V gene: TRBV25-1
D gene: TRBD1
clone size: -

CDR3 DNA: TGCAGCCTCTCGACAGGTTTCGGGACCCAGTACTTC
CDR3 protein: CSLSTGFGTQYF
J gene: TRBJ2-5
V gene: TRBV29-1
D gene: -
clone size: few

CDR3 DNA: TGTGCCAGCAGCCCGGACAGGGGATTAGATACGCAGTATTTT
CDR3 protein: CASSPDRGLDTQYF
J gene: TRBJ2-3
V gene: TRBV5-6
D gene: TRBD1
clone size: once

CDR3 DNA: TGCAGTGCTAGAGCGTTAAGAGGGGCCTACACCGGGGAGCTGTTTTTT
CDR3 protein: CSARALRGAYTGELFF
J gene: TRBJ2-2
V gene: TRBV20-1
D gene: -
clone size: -

CDR3 DNA: TGTGCCAGCAGCGTAGTCGTATCCGAACCTAGGGGACAGGGGGGAAGCAATCAGCCCCAGCATTTT
CDR3 protein: CASSVVVSEPRGQGGSNQPQHF
J gene: TRBJ1-5
V gene: TRBV9
D gene: TRBD1
clone size: -

CDR3 DNA: TGTGCCACCAGTGCGGCAGGGGAAGAGACCCAGTACTTC
CDR3 protein: CATSAAGEETQYF
J gene: TRBJ2-5
V gene: TRBV24-1
D gene: -
clone size: -

CDR3 DNA: TGTGCCTGGAGTATGATGGTCGATGAGCAGTTCTTC
CDR3 protein: CAWSMMVDEQFF
J gene: TRBJ2-1
V gene: TRBV30
D gene: -
clone size: -

CDR3 DNA: TGTGCCAGCAGAATTGGGGGAGGGGCGACCACTGAAGCTTTCTTT
CDR3 protein: CASRIGGGATTEAFF
J gene: TRBJ1-1
V gene: TRBV2
D gene: -
clone size: -